The subject of this entry is one TCR beta chain. J gave up 4 bases and V 2 bases, and 10 bases lay outside the gene matches. Germline V gene lookup returns CDR1 SGHAT and CDR2 FQNNGV. There are 16 residues in the CDR3. These data belong to a study of blood T cell repertoires in COVID-19. Study-wide context: Samples came from the United States, Italy and Spain, spanning acute and convalescent COVID-19. In each case, the material was cDNA or gDNA derived from T cells, B-cell-depleted T cells, or PBMCs.

The authors' processing: Amplification with reference gene primers provided the estimates of nucleated cell counts. Sequencing was performed with immunoSEQ multiplex PCR; in TCRdb, only in-frame clones are kept and a portion is missing. The V and J calls and the clone size are those of that table, but D and trimming were determined from the DNA. The profile shows tens of thousands of clones, roughly 68% of them singletons. The sequence derives from a woman over 75 with acute or convalescent COVID-19. Sequenced: peripheral blood. The chain has TRBV11-2 and TRBJ2-7, with 8 bases identical to TRBD1. The CDR3 DNA reads as TGTGCCAGCAGCTTAAACCCCGGGACAGGAGGGTACGAGCAGTACTTC. Protein product: CASSLNPGTGGYEQYF.